The 10 T cell receptor beta chains given below trace back to one sample, sequenced in a study of blood T cell repertoires in COVID-19 (dated by TCRdb to the early 2020s). Receptors were amplified or captured by the immunoSEQ multiplex PCR assay. TCRdb took over this immuneACCESS table, retaining in-frame rearrangements with V and J assigned. Such tables are incomplete; in checked studies, under half of the missing clones stem from an unresolved V gene, and the remainder is unexplained. This sample has about 65,000 clones in its table, and about nine tenths of those were observed once. The top ten hold roughly 1.3% of the sample. Sequencing input: peripheral blood. These receptors were collected from a man aged 60 to 69 with acute or convalescent COVID-19.

The genes are TRBV6-6 and TRBJ2-7; D not certain. Germline CDR1 is MNHNY and CDR2 is SVGAGI (reference sequence). The CDR3 has 14 amino acids. V lost 0 bases and J lost 2, with 8 bases in between. CDR3 sequence: CASSYSRGTYEQYF. DNA of the CDR3: TGTGCCAGCAGTTACTCGCGAGGAACCTACGAGCAGTACTTC.

The chain carries TRBV6-5 and TRBJ1-1; no firm D call. V lost 7 bases to trimming and J lost 3 bases, with 18 bases between them. Germline CDR1 is MNHEY and CDR2 is SVGAGI. This CDR3 is 15 amino acids long. CDR3 bases: TGTGCCAGCAAACCGTTTACAGAGTCACACACTGAAGCTTTCTTT. Its translation: CASKPFTESHTEAFF.

The rearrangement joins TRBV19 to TRBJ1-2; TRBD1 aligns across 7 bases. V shed 3 bases and J 5 bases; nucleotides not matched to a gene: 12. The CDR3 consists of 16 residues. Germline V gene data show CDR1 as LNHDA and CDR2 as SQIVND (reference sequence). The CDR3 loop reads CASSIRVYRGTYGYTF. In nucleotides, the CDR3 is TGTGCCAGTAGTATTCGAGTGTACAGGGGAACTTATGGCTACACCTTC.

The chain combines TRBV3-1 (or the pseudogene TRBV3-2) with TRBJ1-1; D may be TRBD1 (5 bases). The CDR3 is 15 amino acids. V gave up 0 bases and J gave up 0 bases, with 8 bases separating them. Germline assignment: CDR1 LGHDT and CDR2 YNNKEL (reference sequence). The CDR3 protein is CASSQDGGVNTEAFF. CDR3 nucleotides: TGTGCCAGCAGCCAAGACGGAGGGGTGAACACTGAAGCTTTCTTT.

The chain joins TRBV11-2 to TRBJ2-1; a weak D match, TRBD1 (7 bases). Germline V gene lookup returns CDR1 SGHAT and CDR2 FQNNGV. Trimming stripped 5 bases from V and 7 bases from J, with 15 bases between. The CDR3 spans 14 residues. CDR3 DNA sequence: TGTGCCAGCAGCCCAAGGACAGGAGGGAATGAGCAGTTCTTC. It encodes CASSPRTGGNEQFF.

The genes are TRBV5-1 and TRBJ1-1; 8 nucleotides agree with TRBD1. Per the germline V gene, CDR1 is SGHRS and CDR2 is YFSETQ. The CDR3 length is 14 residues. The trim removed 4 bases at V and 4 bases at J, leaving 6 bases unmatched. The CDR3, as DNA: TGCGCCAGCAGCGGCGGACAGGGTACCACTGAAGCTTTCTTT. Amino acid sequence: CASSGGQGTTEAFF.

This clone was seen just once. The chain recombines TRBV9 with TRBJ1-4, with D uncertain. V lost 3 bases to trimming and J lost 6 bases, with 9 bases between them. Germline loops: CDR1 SGDLS, CDR2 YYNGEE. This CDR3 has 13 amino acids. CDR3 DNA sequence: TGTGCCAGCAGCGCCCAACTGTATGAAAAACTGTTTTTT. Its translation: CASSAQLYEKLFF. Based on the CDR3 plus reference TRBV9 and TRBJ1-4, the full variable domain is DSGVTQTPKHLITATGQRVTLRCSPRSGDLSVYWYQQSLDQGLQFLIQYYNGEERAKGNILERFSAQQFPDLHSELNLSSLELGDSALYFCASSAQLYEKLFFGSGTQLSVL.

V is TRBV6-2 or TRBV6-3 and J is TRBJ1-5; 12 nucleotides match TRBD1. Trimming cost V 6 bases and J 2 bases; bases outside gene matches: 8. Germline V lookup: CDR1 MNHEY, CDR2 SVGEGT. This CDR3 is 17 amino acids long. The CDR3 loop is CASSPGQGAIGNQPQHF. CDR3 DNA sequence: TGTGCCAGCAGCCCGGGACAGGGGGCGATTGGCAATCAGCCCCAGCATTTT.

The V call is TRBV6-2 or TRBV6-3, the J call TRBJ2-7; perhaps TRBD1 as D (5 bases). The CDR3 runs to 13 residues. CDR1 and CDR2 (germline): MNHEY, SVGEGT. Trimming pared 2 bases from V and 7 bases from J, leaving 12 bases between. The CDR3 loop is CASSYTRAQEQYF. DNA of the CDR3: TGTGCCAGCAGTTACACCAGGGCTCAAGAGCAGTACTTC.

The chain employs TRBV7-2 and TRBJ1-2; TRBD1 might be the D (5 bases). Trimming took off 5 bases at V and 8 bases at J, with 12 bases between the two ends. This CDR3 is 12 amino acids long. Germline V gene data show CDR1 as SGHTA and CDR2 as FQGNSA. CDR3 loop: CASSIGAGGYTF. The CDR3 DNA sequence: TGTGCCAGCAGCATCGGGGCGGGAGGCTACACCTTC.